The present T cell receptor (beta chain) was sequenced within a study of blood T cell repertoires in COVID-19. Study-level background: Whether acute or convalescent, the COVID-19 samples came from the United States, Italy and Spain. T cells, B-cell-depleted T cells, or PBMCs supplied cDNA or gDNA.

The sample holds a few counts of this clone. In the source study's methods: Estimation of nucleated cell counts relied on the amplification of reference gene primers. Some clones are missing from TCRdb's copy, which holds only in-frame ones; the method was immunoSEQ multiplex PCR. Clonal size and the V and J genes are those of that table, whereas D and trimming came from the DNA. The table includes about 290,000 clones, around four fifths detected once. The J segment lost 5 bases and the V segment lost 0 bases, leaving 9 bases of the junction unmatched. Germline V CDR1 and CDR2: LGHNA, YNFKEQ. The CDR3 has 17 residues.

The source of this sequence is a woman between 45 and 65 years old with active or convalescent COVID-19. This sequence joins TRBV4-2 and TRBJ2-5; 10 bases line up with TRBD2. The source material was peripheral blood. The CDR3 loop reads CASSQDPGTSVIETQYF. The CDR3 nucleotides read TGTGCCAGCAGCCAAGACCCCGGGACTAGCGTAATCGAGACCCAGTACTTC.